The present entry profiles one T cell receptor beta chain with its context. The CDR3 totals 15 residues. Per the germline V gene, CDR1 is MGHRA and CDR2 is YSYEKL. V lost 3 bases, J lost 4 bases, and 5 bases stayed unmatched. The sample originates from a study of blood T cell repertoires in COVID-19. As for the study in general: There were acute and convalescent COVID-19 samples, and they came from the United States, Italy and Spain. The cDNA or gDNA used as material had been derived from T cells, B-cell-depleted T cells, or PBMCs.

In the original analysis: Estimation of nucleated cell counts relied on the amplification of reference gene primers. Repertoires were generated with immunoSEQ multiplex PCR, while TCRdb's copy carries only in-frame clones and drops some. The DNA gave D and trimming, while V, J and clone size come from that table. The sample shows about 160,000 clones, around 81% of them seen only once. This receptor was taken from a man aged 55 to 70 with active or convalescent COVID-19. What was sequenced was peripheral blood. This rearrangement joins TRBV4-1 to TRBJ2-1, with 8 bases matching TRBD2. The CDR3 loop reads CASSQGGTSYNEQFF. The DNA of the CDR3 is TGCGCCAGCAGCCAGGGCGGGACTAGTTACAATGAGCAGTTCTTC.